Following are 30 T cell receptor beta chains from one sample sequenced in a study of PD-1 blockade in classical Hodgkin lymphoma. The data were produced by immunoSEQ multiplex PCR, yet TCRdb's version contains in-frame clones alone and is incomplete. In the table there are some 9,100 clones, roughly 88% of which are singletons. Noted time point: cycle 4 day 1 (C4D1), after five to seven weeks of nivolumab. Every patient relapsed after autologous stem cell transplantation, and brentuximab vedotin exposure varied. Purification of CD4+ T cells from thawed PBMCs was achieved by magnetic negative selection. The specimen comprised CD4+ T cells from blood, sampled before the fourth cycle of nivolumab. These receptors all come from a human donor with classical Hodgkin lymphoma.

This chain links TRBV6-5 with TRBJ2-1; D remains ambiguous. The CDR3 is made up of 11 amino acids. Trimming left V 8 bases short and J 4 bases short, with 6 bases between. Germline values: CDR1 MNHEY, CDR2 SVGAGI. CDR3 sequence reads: CASAGYNEQFF. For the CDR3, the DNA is TGTGCCAGCGCCGGGTACAATGAGCAGTTCTTC.

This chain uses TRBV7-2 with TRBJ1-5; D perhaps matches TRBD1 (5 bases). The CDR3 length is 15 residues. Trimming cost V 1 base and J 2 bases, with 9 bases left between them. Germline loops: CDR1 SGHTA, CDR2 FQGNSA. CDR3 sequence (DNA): TGTGCCAGCAGCTTAGTTGGGGGGGGCAATCAGCCCCAGCATTTT. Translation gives CASSLVGGGNQPQHF. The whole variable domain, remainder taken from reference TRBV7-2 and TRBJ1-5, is GAGVSQSPSNKVTEKGKDVELRCDPISGHTALYWYRQSLGQGLEFLIYFQGNSAPDKSGLPSDRFSAERTGGSVSTLTIQRTQQEDSAVYLCASSLVGGGNQPQHFGDGTRLSIL.

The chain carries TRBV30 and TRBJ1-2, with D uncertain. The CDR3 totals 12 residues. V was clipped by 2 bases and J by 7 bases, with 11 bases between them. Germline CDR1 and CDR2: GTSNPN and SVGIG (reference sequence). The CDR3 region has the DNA TGTGCCTGGAGTCGTACCAGAGGTGGCTACACCTTC. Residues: CAWSRTRGGYTF.

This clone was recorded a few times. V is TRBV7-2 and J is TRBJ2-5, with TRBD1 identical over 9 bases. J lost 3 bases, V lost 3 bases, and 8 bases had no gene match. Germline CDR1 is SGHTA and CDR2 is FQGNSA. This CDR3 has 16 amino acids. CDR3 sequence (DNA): TGTGCCAGCAGCTTTACCGGACAGGGGACCGAAGAGACCCAGTACTTC. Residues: CASSFTGQGTEETQYF.

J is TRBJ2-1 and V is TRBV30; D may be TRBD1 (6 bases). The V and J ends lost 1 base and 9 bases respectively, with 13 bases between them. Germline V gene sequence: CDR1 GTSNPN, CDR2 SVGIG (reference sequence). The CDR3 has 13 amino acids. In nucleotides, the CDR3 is TGTGCCTGGAGTGAAAGGACAGATTCTGAGCAGTTCTTC. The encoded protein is CAWSERTDSEQFF.

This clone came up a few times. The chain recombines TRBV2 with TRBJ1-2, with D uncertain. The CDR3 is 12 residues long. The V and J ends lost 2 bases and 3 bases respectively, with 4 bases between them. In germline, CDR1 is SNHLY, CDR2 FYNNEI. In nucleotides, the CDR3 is TGTGCCAGCAGTGAAAAGTACTATGGCTACACCTTC. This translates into CASSEKYYGYTF. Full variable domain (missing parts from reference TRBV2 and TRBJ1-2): EPEVTQTPSHQVTQMGQEVILRCVPISNHLYFYWYRQILGQKVEFLVSFYNNEISEKSEIFDDQFSVERPDGSNFTLKIRSTKLEDSAMYFCASSEKYYGYTFGSGTRLTVV.

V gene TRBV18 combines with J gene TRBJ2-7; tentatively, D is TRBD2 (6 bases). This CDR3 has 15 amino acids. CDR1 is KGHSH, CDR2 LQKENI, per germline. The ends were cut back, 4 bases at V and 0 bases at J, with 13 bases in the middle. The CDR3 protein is CASSLLSGRSYEQYF. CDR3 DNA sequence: TGTGCCAGCTCACTACTTAGCGGTCGCTCCTACGAGCAGTACTTC.

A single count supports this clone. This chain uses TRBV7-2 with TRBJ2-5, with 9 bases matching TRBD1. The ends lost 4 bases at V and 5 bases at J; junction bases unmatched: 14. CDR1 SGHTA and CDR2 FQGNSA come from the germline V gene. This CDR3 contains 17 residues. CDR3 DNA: TGTGCCAGCAGCTCGAGTCCCGGGACAGGGCCAGGGGAGACCCAGTACTTC. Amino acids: CASSSSPGTGPGETQYF.

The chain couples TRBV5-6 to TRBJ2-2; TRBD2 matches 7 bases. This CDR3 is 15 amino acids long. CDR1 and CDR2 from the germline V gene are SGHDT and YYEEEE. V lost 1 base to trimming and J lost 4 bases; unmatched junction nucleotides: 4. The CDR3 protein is CASSLPWGGTGELFF. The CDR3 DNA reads TGTGCCAGCAGCTTGCCTTGGGGGGGCACCGGGGAGCTGTTTTTT.

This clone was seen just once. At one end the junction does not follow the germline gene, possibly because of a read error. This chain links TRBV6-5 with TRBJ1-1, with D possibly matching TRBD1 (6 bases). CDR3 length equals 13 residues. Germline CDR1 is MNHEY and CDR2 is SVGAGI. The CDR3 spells CASSYSSNWGATF. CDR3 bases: TGTGCCAGCAGTTACTCGTCCAACTGGGGGGCAACCTTT.

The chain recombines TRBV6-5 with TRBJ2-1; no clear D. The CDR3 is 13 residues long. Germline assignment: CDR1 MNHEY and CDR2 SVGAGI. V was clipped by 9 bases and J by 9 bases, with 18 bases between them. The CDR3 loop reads CASRAPLVPEQFF. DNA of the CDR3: TGTGCCAGTAGAGCCCCCTTGGTCCCTGAGCAGTTCTTC.

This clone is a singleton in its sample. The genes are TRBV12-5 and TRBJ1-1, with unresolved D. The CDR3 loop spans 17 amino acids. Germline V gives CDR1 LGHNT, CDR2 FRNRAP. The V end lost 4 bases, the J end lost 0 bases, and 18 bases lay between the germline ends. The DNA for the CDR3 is TGTGCTAGTGGTTACGGTTCGGGGATTCGAATGAACACTGAAGCTTTCTTT. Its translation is CASGYGSGIRMNTEAFF.

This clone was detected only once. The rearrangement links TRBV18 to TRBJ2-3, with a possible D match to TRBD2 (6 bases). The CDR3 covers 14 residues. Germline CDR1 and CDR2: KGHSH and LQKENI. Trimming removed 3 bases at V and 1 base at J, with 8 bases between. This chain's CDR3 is CASSPTGGTDTQYF. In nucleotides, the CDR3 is TGTGCCAGCTCACCGACGGGGGGCACAGATACGCAGTATTTT.

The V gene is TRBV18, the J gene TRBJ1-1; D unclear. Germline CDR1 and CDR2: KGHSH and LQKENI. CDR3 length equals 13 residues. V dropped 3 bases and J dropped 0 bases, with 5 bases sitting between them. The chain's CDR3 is CASSPGMNTEAFF. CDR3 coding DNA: TGTGCCAGCTCACCGGGGATGAACACTGAAGCTTTCTTT.

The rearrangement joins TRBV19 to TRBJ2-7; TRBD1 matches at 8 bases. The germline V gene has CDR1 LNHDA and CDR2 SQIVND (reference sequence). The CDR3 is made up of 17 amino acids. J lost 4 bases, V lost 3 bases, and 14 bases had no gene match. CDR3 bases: TGTGCCAGTAGTATGGGCAGGGGGCGCTTTTCAGGTTACGAGCAGTACTTC. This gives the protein CASSMGRGRFSGYEQYF.

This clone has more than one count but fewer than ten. As DNA, the CDR3 is TGTGCCAGCAGCTTAAACGGGCGACCCCTCCACTTT. This encodes CASSLNGRPLHF. The V and J genes are TRBV11-2 and TRBJ1-6; D is unresolved. From germline, CDR1 is SGHAT and CDR2 FQNNGV. Trimming removed 2 bases from V and 12 bases from J, with 8 bases in between. CDR3 length: 12 residues.

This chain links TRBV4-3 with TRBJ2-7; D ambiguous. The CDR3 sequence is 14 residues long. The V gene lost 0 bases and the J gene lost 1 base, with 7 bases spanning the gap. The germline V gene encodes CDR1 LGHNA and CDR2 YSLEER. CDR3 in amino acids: CASSQDIVSYEQYF. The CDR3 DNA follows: TGCGCCAGCAGCCAAGACATTGTTTCCTACGAGCAGTACTTC.

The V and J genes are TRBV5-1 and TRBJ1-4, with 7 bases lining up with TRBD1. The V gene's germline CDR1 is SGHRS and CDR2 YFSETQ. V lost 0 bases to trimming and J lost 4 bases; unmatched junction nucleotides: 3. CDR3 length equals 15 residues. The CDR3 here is CASSLGQGLNEKLFF. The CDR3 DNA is TGCGCCAGCAGCTTGGGACAGGGACTTAATGAAAAACTGTTTTTT.

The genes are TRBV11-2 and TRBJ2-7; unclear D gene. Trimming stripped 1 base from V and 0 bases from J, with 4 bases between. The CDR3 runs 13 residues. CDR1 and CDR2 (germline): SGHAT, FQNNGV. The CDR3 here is CASSLGSSYEQYF. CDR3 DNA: TGTGCCAGCAGCTTAGGGAGCTCCTACGAGCAGTACTTC.

The CDR3 region is CASSLAAGFNEQFF. In DNA form, the CDR3 reads TGTGCCAGCAGCTTAGCGGCAGGGTTCAATGAGCAGTTCTTC. The gene calls are TRBV7-6 and TRBJ2-1, with D possibly being TRBD1 (5 bases). The CDR3 length is 14 residues. V lost 0 bases to trimming and J lost 6 bases, with 9 bases between them. Germline V lookup: CDR1 SGHVS, CDR2 FNYEAQ.

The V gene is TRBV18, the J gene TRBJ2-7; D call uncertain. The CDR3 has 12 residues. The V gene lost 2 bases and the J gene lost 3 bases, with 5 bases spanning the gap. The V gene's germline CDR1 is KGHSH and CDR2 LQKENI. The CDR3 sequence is CASSPGDYEQYF. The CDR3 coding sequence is TGTGCCAGCTCACCAGGGGACTACGAGCAGTACTTC.

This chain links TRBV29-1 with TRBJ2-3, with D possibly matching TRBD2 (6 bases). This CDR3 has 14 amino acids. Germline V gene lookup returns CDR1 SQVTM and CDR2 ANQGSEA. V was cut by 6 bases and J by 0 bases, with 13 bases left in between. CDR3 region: CSVRAGLSTDTQYF. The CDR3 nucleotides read TGCAGCGTCCGAGCGGGCCTGAGCACAGATACGCAGTATTTT.

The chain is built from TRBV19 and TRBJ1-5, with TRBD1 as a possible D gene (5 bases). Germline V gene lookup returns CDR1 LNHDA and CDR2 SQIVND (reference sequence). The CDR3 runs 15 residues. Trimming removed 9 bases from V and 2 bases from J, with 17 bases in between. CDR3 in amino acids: CASSGAGVGNQPQHF. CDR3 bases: TGTGCCAGCTCCGGGGCCGGGGTAGGCAATCAGCCCCAGCATTTT.

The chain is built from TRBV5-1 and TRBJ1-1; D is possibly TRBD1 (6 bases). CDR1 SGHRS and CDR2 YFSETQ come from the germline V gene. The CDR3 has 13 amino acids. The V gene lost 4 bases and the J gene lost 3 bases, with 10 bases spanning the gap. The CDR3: CASSTGWDTEAFF. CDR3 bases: TGCGCCAGCAGCACAGGGTGGGACACTGAAGCTTTCTTT.

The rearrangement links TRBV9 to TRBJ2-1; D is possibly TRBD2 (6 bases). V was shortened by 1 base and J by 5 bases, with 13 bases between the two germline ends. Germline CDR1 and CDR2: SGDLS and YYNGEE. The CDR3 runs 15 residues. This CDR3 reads CASSVLGTPNNEQFF. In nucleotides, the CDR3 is TGTGCCAGCAGCGTACTGGGGACTCCAAACAATGAGCAGTTCTTC.

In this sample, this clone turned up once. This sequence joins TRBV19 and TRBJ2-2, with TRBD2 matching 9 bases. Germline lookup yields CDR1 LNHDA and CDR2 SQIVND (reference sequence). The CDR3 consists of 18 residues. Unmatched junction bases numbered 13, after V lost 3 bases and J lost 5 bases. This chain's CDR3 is CASSILYALAGVTGELFF. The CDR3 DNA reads TGTGCCAGTAGTATTCTCTACGCTTTAGCGGGAGTTACCGGGGAGCTGTTTTTT.

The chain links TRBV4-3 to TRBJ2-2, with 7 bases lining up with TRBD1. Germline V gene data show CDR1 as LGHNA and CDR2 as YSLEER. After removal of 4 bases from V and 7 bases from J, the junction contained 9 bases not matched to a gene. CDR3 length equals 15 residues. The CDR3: CASSRQGGRIGELFF. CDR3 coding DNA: TGCGCCAGCAGCCGACAGGGCGGAAGAATCGGGGAGCTGTTTTTT.

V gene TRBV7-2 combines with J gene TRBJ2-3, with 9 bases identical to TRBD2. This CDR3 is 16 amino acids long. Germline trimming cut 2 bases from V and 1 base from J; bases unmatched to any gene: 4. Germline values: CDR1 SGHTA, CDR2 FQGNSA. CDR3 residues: CASSLSKRGGTDTQYF. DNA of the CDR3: TGTGCCAGCAGCTTAAGTAAGCGGGGGGGCACAGATACGCAGTATTTT.

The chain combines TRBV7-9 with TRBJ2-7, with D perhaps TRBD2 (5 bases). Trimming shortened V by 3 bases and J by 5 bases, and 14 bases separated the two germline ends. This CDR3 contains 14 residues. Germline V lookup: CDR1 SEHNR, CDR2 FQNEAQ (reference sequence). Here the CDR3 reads CASSFFLATDEQYF. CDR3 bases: TGTGCCAGCAGCTTTTTCCTAGCTACCGACGAGCAGTACTTC.

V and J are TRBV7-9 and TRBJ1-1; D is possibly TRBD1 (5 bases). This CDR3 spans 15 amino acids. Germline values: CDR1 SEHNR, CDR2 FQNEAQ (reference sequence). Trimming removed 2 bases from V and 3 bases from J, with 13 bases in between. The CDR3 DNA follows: TGTGCCAGCAGCTTACGGGGACGGGGGGACACTGAAGCTTTCTTT. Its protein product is CASSLRGRGDTEAFF.